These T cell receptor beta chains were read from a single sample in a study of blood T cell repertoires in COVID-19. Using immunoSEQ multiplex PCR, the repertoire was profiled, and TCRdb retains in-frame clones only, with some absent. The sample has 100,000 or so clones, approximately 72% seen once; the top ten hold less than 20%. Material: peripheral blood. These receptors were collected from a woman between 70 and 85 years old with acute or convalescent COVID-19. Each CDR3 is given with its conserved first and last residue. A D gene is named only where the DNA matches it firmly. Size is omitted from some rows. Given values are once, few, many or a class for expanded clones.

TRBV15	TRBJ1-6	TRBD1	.	TGTGCCACCAGCAGGGGGGTTGGACAGGGGAGTTCACCCCTCCACTTT	CATSRGVGQGSSPLHF
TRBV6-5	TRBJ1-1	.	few	TGTGCCAGCAGGCCGGGACCCTCGGGAGCTGAAGCTTTCTTT	CASRPGPSGAEAFF
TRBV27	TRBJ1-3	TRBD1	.	TGTGCCAGCAGTCTCTACAGGGGCCGTTCTTCTGGAAACACCATATATTTT	CASSLYRGRSSGNTIYF
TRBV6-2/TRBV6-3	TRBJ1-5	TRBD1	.	TGTGCCAGCAGCATTACTTCCGGGACAGGGCGTACAAGGAGCAATCAGCCCCAGCATTTT	CASSITSGTGRTRSNQPQHF
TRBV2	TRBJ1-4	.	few	TGTGCCAGCAGTGCAGGAACAGGGCTGATTAATGAAAAACTGTTTTTT	CASSAGTGLINEKLFF
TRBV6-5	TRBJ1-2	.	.	TGTGCCAGCAGTTACTCGTTTACAGGGCTCTGCACCTTC	CASSYSFTGLCTF
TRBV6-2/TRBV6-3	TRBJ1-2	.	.	TGTGCCAGCAGTTACAAGTACAGGGTCTATGGCTACACCTTC	CASSYKYRVYGYTF
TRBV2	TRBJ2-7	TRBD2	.	TGTGCCAGCAGCTTGGGACTAGCGGCCTCCTACGAGCAGTACTTC	CASSLGLAASYEQYF
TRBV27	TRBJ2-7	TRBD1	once	TGTGCCAGCCGGGCGGTACGGGACAGTTCCTACGAGCAGTACTTC	CASRAVRDSSYEQYF
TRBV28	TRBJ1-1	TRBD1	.	TGTGCCAGCAGTGGGGGGCAGGGGGGACAAGCTTTCTTT	CASSGGQGGQAFF
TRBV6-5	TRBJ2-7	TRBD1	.	TGTGCCAGCAGTTACAGACAGGGGAGCTCCTACGAGCAGTACTTC	CASSYRQGSSYEQYF
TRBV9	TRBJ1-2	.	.	TGTGCCAGCAGCGAGAGGGGGTGGGGTGGCTACACCTTC	CASSERGWGGYTF
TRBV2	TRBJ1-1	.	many	TGTGCCAGCAGGGGAGCAGGTGGTAATCCCGAAGCTTTCTTT	CASRGAGGNPEAFF
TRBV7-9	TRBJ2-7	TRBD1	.	TGTGCCAGCAGCTCCTCCGGGACAGGGGGCGAGGGCCTCTACGAGCAGTACTTC	CASSSSGTGGEGLYEQYF
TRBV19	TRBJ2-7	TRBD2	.	TGTGCCAGTAGTCGGACTAGCGGGGGGGCCTACGAGCAGTACTTC	CASSRTSGGAYEQYF
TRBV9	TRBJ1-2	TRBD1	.	TGTGCCAGCAGCGTAGGACAGGGAGACTATGGCTACACCTTC	CASSVGQGDYGYTF
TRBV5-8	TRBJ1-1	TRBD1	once	TGTGCCAGCAGCCGCGGCACAGGGGGTGACACTGAAGCTTTCTTT	CASSRGTGGDTEAFF
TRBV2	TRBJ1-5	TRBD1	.	TGTGCCAGCAGCGGACAGGGGCTTCAGGGGCAGCCCCAGCATTTT	CASSGQGLQGQPQHF
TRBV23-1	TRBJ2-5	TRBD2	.	TGCGCCAGCAGTCATCCGAGGGGACTAGCGGGGGACCAAGAGACCCAGTACTTC	CASSHPRGLAGDQETQYF
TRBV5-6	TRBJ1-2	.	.	TGTGCCAGCAGGATGACAAACTATGGCTACACCTTC	CASRMTNYGYTF
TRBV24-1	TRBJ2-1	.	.	TGTGCCACCAGTGTAGGAATGCAGGGAAAAGGCAATGAGCAGTTCTTC	CATSVGMQGKGNEQFF
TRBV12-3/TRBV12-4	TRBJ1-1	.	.	TGTGCCAGCAGGGAGTACACTGAAGCTTTCTTT	CASREYTEAFF
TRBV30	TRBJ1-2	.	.	TGTGCCTGGAGACTAGGGTCCAGAACGAATGGCTACACCTTC	CAWRLGSRTNGYTF
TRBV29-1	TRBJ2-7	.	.	TGCAGCGTTCTTGCGGGGCCCTCCTACGAGCAGTACTTC	CSVLAGPSYEQYF